These T cell receptor beta chains were read from a single sample in a study of cytomegalovirus exposure and HLA in healthy donors. The protocol was immunoSEQ multiplex PCR, while the TCRdb copy is restricted to in-frame clones and leaves out a portion. The table lists 200,000 or so clones, about 90% of them singletons. The sample was PBMCs. These receptors were collected from a girl under three years old in good health and CMV-seronegative. CDR3s include the opening cysteine and the closing phenylalanine or tryptophan. A D gene is named only where the DNA matches it firmly. The size of a clone is reported for some rows only, either as once, few or many, or as a class for expanded clones.

j_gene: TRBJ2-5; d_gene: NA; v_gene: TRBV7-7; abundance: NA; CDR3aa: CASSLVHSQETQYF; CDR3nt: TGTGCTAGCAGCTTAGTTCATAGTCAAGAGACCCAGTACTTC
j_gene: TRBJ2-5; d_gene: NA; v_gene: TRBV7-6; abundance: NA; CDR3aa: CASSFKETQYF; CDR3nt: TGTGCCAGCAGCTTTAAAGAGACCCAGTACTTC
j_gene: TRBJ2-5; d_gene: TRBD2; v_gene: TRBV9; abundance: NA; CDR3aa: CAKKLAGAANGFQETQYF; CDR3nt: TGTGCCAAAAAACTAGCGGGGGCCGCCAATGGTTTTCAAGAGACCCAGTACTTC
j_gene: TRBJ2-7; d_gene: NA; v_gene: TRBV4-1; abundance: NA; CDR3aa: CASSQGGAGPAYEQYF; CDR3nt: TGCGCCAGCAGCCAAGGAGGGGCGGGGCCGGCCTACGAGCAGTACTTC
j_gene: TRBJ2-4; d_gene: TRBD1; v_gene: TRBV30; abundance: NA; CDR3aa: CAWSVMGLGQGLNIQYF; CDR3nt: TGTGCCTGGAGTGTAATGGGGTTGGGACAGGGATTAAACATTCAGTACTTC
j_gene: TRBJ2-1; d_gene: TRBD1; v_gene: TRBV7-2; abundance: NA; CDR3aa: CASSLSPSGGYNEQFF; CDR3nt: TGTGCCAGCAGCTTATCTCCGTCAGGGGGCTACAATGAGCAGTTCTTC
j_gene: TRBJ2-7; d_gene: TRBD1; v_gene: TRBV18; abundance: NA; CDR3aa: CASSLRDRGTYEQYF; CDR3nt: TGTGCCAGCTCACTCCGGGACAGGGGTACCTACGAGCAGTACTTC
j_gene: TRBJ2-1; d_gene: NA; v_gene: TRBV27; abundance: NA; CDR3aa: CASSPLGTNNEQFF; CDR3nt: TGTGCCAGCAGTCCCCTCGGAACTAACAATGAGCAGTTCTTC
j_gene: TRBJ1-6; d_gene: TRBD1; v_gene: TRBV7-3; abundance: NA; CDR3aa: CASSNGQGGNSPLHF; CDR3nt: TGTGCCAGCAGCAATGGACAGGGTGGGAATTCACCCCTCCACTTC
j_gene: TRBJ1-2; d_gene: TRBD1; v_gene: TRBV4-1; abundance: NA; CDR3aa: CASSQRTGYNYGYTF; CDR3nt: TGCGCCAGCAGCCAGCGGACAGGTTATAACTATGGCTACACCTTC
j_gene: TRBJ2-5; d_gene: NA; v_gene: TRBV5-1; abundance: NA; CDR3aa: CASSRSEQQETQYF; CDR3nt: TGCGCCAGCAGTCGGAGTGAACAACAAGAGACCCAGTACTTC
j_gene: TRBJ1-2; d_gene: NA; v_gene: TRBV19; abundance: NA; CDR3aa: CASSMSPGSGYGYTF; CDR3nt: TGTGCCAGTAGTATGTCCCCAGGGTCGGGCTATGGCTACACCTTC
j_gene: TRBJ2-7; d_gene: TRBD1; v_gene: TRBV29-1; abundance: NA; CDR3aa: CSGGTETYEQYF; CDR3nt: TGCAGCGGGGGGACAGAAACCTACGAGCAGTACTTC
j_gene: TRBJ1-6; d_gene: NA; v_gene: TRBV11-2; abundance: NA; CDR3aa: CASSFSEGSPLHF; CDR3nt: TGTGCCAGCAGCTTTTCTGAGGGATCACCCCTCCACTTT
j_gene: TRBJ1-2; d_gene: NA; v_gene: TRBV6-4; abundance: once; CDR3aa: CASSEGGREDYGYTF; CDR3nt: TGTGCCAGCAGTGAAGGTGGGAGAGAGGACTATGGCTACACCTTC
j_gene: TRBJ2-5; d_gene: TRBD1; v_gene: TRBV19; abundance: few; CDR3aa: CASSIQAPGQIQETQYF; CDR3nt: TGTGCCAGTAGTATCCAGGCGCCGGGACAGATACAAGAGACCCAGTACTTC
j_gene: TRBJ2-7; d_gene: NA; v_gene: TRBV5-4; abundance: NA; CDR3aa: CASSLGHSYEQYF; CDR3nt: TGTGCCAGCAGCTTGGGACACTCCTACGAGCAGTACTTC
j_gene: TRBJ2-7; d_gene: TRBD2; v_gene: TRBV2; abundance: NA; CDR3aa: CASTRGDYEQYF; CDR3nt: TGTGCCAGCACCCGGGGGGACTACGAGCAGTACTTC
j_gene: TRBJ2-3; d_gene: NA; v_gene: TRBV18; abundance: NA; CDR3aa: CASSGSQGTQYF; CDR3nt: TGTGCCAGCTCGGGGTCACAGGGTACGCAGTATTTT